This is a list of T cell receptor beta chains from one sample in a study of cytomegalovirus exposure and HLA in healthy donors. Sequenced by immunoSEQ multiplex PCR; TCRdb stores in-frame clones only, minus some. The repertoire has about 210,000 clones, roughly 73% of them found once; the top ten carry around 0.44%. The sequenced sample consisted of PBMCs. All receptors come from a boy younger than 18 in good health and CMV-seronegative. Each CDR3 is given with its conserved first and last residue. D genes are given only for firm matches. Some rows mark clone size as missing; the rest say once, few, many or name a class of expanded clone.

J | D | length | V | size | DNA | CDR3
TRBJ2-7 | TRBD2 | 12 | TRBV27 | once | TGTGCCAGCAGTAGCGGGAGTGGTGAGCAGTACTTC | CASSSGSGEQYF
TRBJ2-7 | TRBD2 | 14 | TRBV7-2 | once | TGTGCCAGCAGCCTGACTAGCGGGTCCTACGAGCAGTACTTC | CASSLTSGSYEQYF
TRBJ1-4 | - | 14 | TRBV9 | - | TGTGCCAGCAGCGTAGCAGGGGCTAATGAAAAACTGTTTTTT | CASSVAGANEKLFF
TRBJ1-5 | - | 14 | TRBV19 | - | TGTGCCAGTAGTATTCAGGGGCGCGGACAGCCCCAGCATTTT | CASSIQGRGQPQHF
TRBJ2-5 | TRBD2 | 15 | TRBV5-1 | few | TGCGCCAGCAGCTTGAGCGGGGGGACACAAGAGACCCAGTACTTC | CASSLSGGTQETQYF
TRBJ2-1 | - | 15 | TRBV6-1 | - | TGTGCCAGCAGTGACGACATCCGCTCCTACAATGAGCAGTTCTTC | CASSDDIRSYNEQFF
TRBJ2-1 | - | 12 | TRBV6-5 | - | TGTGCCAGCAGTTATTCCAGGGATGAGCAGTTCTTC | CASSYSRDEQFF
TRBJ1-1 | - | 12 | TRBV19 | - | TGTGCCAGTAGTATCGGGGGGCTCATCGCTTTCTTT | CASSIGGLIAFF
TRBJ1-2 | - | 13 | TRBV6-1 | few | TGTGCCAGCAGTCAGGGAGAGGGGGATGGCTACACCTTC | CASSQGEGDGYTF
TRBJ2-5 | TRBD1 | 13 | TRBV30 | - | TGTGCCTGGAGTCAGGGGGCGCGGGAGACCCAGTACTTC | CAWSQGARETQYF
TRBJ1-2 | - | 15 | TRBV5-1 | - | TGCGCCAGCAGCTTGGTTCAAGGCGGAGCCTATGGCTACACCTTC | CASSLVQGGAYGYTF
TRBJ2-4 | TRBD1 | 16 | TRBV7-8 | - | TGTGCCAGCAGCAGAGACAGGGTGGGTTCAACAGGCATTCAGTACTTC | CASSRDRVGSTGIQYF
TRBJ2-7 | TRBD2 | 16 | TRBV5-1 | once | TGCGCCAGCAGCTTGACCAGCGGGAGCCACTTATACGAGCAGTACTTC | CASSLTSGSHLYEQYF
TRBJ1-3 | - | 15 | TRBV2 | few | TGTGCCAGCAGCAGGAGACAGTCCTCTGGAAACACCATATATTTT | CASSRRQSSGNTIYF
TRBJ2-5 | - | 12 | TRBV7-9 | - | TGTGCCAGCAGCCCACCCCGGGAGACCCAGTACTTC | CASSPPRETQYF
TRBJ2-1 | TRBD2 | 15 | TRBV11-3 | - | TGTGCCAGCAGCCCCCGGGAGGCCGACTACAATGAGCAGTTCTTC | CASSPREADYNEQFF